One and the same sample provided the 27 T cell receptor beta chains below, sequenced in a study of blood T cell repertoires in COVID-19. The repertoire was sequenced with immunoSEQ multiplex PCR; TCRdb's copy has only in-frame clones and lacks some. The profile covers around 150,000 clones, with approximately 95% appearing a single time and roughly 4.8% taken by the ten largest. Sequenced: peripheral blood. These receptors all stem from a woman in her forties or fifties with acute or convalescent COVID-19.

V gene TRBV6-5 combines with J gene TRBJ2-7; 7 nucleotides line up with TRBD1. Germline-derived CDR1 and CDR2 are MNHEY and SVGAGI. This CDR3 contains 12 residues. After removal of 5 bases from V and 4 bases from J, the junction contained 2 bases not matched to a gene. The CDR3 here is CASSHRGYEQYF. For the CDR3, the DNA is TGTGCCAGCAGTCACAGGGGTTACGAGCAGTACTTC.

The CDR3 loop is CSASTGQGDQPQHF. Written as DNA, the CDR3 is TGCAGTGCTAGTACGGGACAGGGAGATCAGCCCCAGCATTTT. The chain combines TRBV20-1 with TRBJ1-5, with 9 positions matching TRBD1. Trimming cost V 3 bases and J 5 bases; bases outside gene matches: 5. The germline V gene encodes CDR1 DFQATT and CDR2 SNEGSKA (reference sequence). The CDR3 covers 14 residues.

The chain carries TRBV7-8 and TRBJ1-6, with a weak D call TRBD1 (5 bases). This CDR3 is 17 amino acids long. V lost 4 bases, J lost 0 bases, and 13 bases lay in between. The V gene's germline CDR1 is SGHVS and CDR2 FQNEAQ. The CDR3 reads CASSSNGGGSYNSPLHF. CDR3 nucleotide sequence: TGTGCCAGCAGCTCCAACGGGGGAGGCTCCTATAATTCACCCCTCCACTTT.

This clone has more than one count but fewer than ten. The chain has TRBV27 and TRBJ2-3; TRBD1 agrees at 10 bases. V was clipped by 2 bases and J by 9 bases; unmatched bases: 8. Germline V gene sequence: CDR1 MNHEY, CDR2 SMNVEV (reference sequence). The CDR3 loop spans 15 amino acids. CDR3 residues: CASSLRRTGGQTQYF. The CDR3 DNA sequence: TGTGCCAGCAGTTTAAGGAGGACAGGGGGGCAGACGCAGTATTTT.

V and J are TRBV30 and TRBJ1-2; no clear D gene. This CDR3 has 14 amino acids. Trimming shortened V by 3 bases and J by 0 bases, and 11 bases separated the two germline ends. From germline, CDR1 is GTSNPN and CDR2 SVGIG (reference sequence). The CDR3 spells CAWRISGTNYGYTF. The DNA of the CDR3 is TGTGCCTGGAGGATCTCCGGGACTAACTATGGCTACACCTTC. Full variable domain (rest looked up from reference TRBV30 and TRBJ1-2): SQTIHQWPATLVQPVGSPLSLECTVEGTSNPNLYWYRQAAGRGLQLLFYSVGIGQISSEVPQNLSASRPQDRQFILSSKKLLLSDSGFYLCAWRISGTNYGYTFGSGTRLTVV.

This chain links TRBV25-1 with TRBJ1-3; 7 bases are a match to TRBD1. The junction had 13 bases not matched to a gene; V was cut back by 5 bases and J by 3 bases. Germline values: CDR1 MGHDK, CDR2 SYGVNS. The CDR3 extends over 17 amino acids. The chain's CDR3 is CASSTNPGTEYGNTIYF. The CDR3 bases are TGTGCCAGCAGTACTAATCCCGGGACAGAATATGGAAACACCATATATTTT.

This chain joins TRBV27 and TRBJ1-1; D possibly corresponds to TRBD1 (6 bases). The CDR3 covers 15 residues. Per the germline V gene, CDR1 is MNHEY and CDR2 is SMNVEV (reference sequence). Trimming shortened V by 4 bases and J by 1 base, and 13 bases separated the two germline ends. The DNA for the CDR3 is TGTGCCAGCAGTTGGGACAAGGGGCCGAACACTGAAGCTTTCTTT. Amino acids: CASSWDKGPNTEAFF.

The gene calls are TRBV10-1 and TRBJ2-3, with D possibly TRBD1 on 6 matching bases. This CDR3 region has 14 residues. The germline V gene encodes CDR1 WNHNN and CDR2 SYGVQD (reference sequence). The ends were cut back, 5 bases at V and 2 bases at J, with 11 bases in the middle. The CDR3 sequence is CASSYREYTDTQYF. The CDR3 region has the DNA TGCGCCAGCAGTTACAGGGAGTACACAGATACGCAGTATTTT.

This clone appeared once. This chain links TRBV7-9 with TRBJ1-5, with 8 bases identical to TRBD1. The CDR3 is made up of 15 amino acids. CDR1 SEHNR and CDR2 FQNEAQ come from the germline V gene (reference sequence). V lost 6 bases to trimming and J lost 1 base; unmatched junction nucleotides: 5. The CDR3 spells CASSQTGESNQPQHF. The DNA of the CDR3 is TGTGCCAGCAGTCAGACAGGGGAGAGCAATCAGCCCCAGCATTTT.

This clone is a singleton in its sample. The chain uses TRBV27 and TRBJ1-5; 8 bases are shared with TRBD1. Trimming removed 10 bases from V and 4 bases from J; junction bases left unmatched: 6. Germline CDR1 reads MNHEY; CDR2 reads SMNVEV (reference sequence). The CDR3 spans 13 residues. Written as DNA, the CDR3 is TGTGCCACCGGGGACAGGTTAAATCAGCCCCAGCATTTT. This translates into CATGDRLNQPQHF.

The sample holds one count of this clone. The chain recombines TRBV7-8 with TRBJ1-1, with D perhaps TRBD1 (6 bases). Germline assignment: CDR1 SGHVS and CDR2 FQNEAQ. The CDR3 totals 14 residues. Deletions cut 5 bases from V and 10 bases from J, with 20 bases between. The CDR3 nucleotides read TGTGCCAGCAGCCCGGGATCCAGGACAGAGGGAGCTTTCTTT. This sequence encodes CASSPGSRTEGAFF. The whole variable domain, remainder taken from reference TRBV7-8 and TRBJ1-1, is GAGVSQSPRYKVAKRGQDVALRCDPISGHVSLFWYQQALGQGPEFLTYFQNEAQLDKSGLPSDRFFAERPEGSVSTLKIQRTQQEDSAVYLCASSPGSRTEGAFFGQGTRLTVV.

The V call is TRBV6-5, the J call TRBJ1-1, with 7 positions matching TRBD1. V lost 4 bases, J lost 10 bases, and 6 bases stayed unmatched. Germline CDR1 and CDR2: MNHEY and SVGAGI. The CDR3 is 12 residues long. CDR3 sequence reads: CASSSQTGVAFF. As DNA, the CDR3 is TGTGCCAGCAGTTCCCAAACAGGGGTAGCTTTCTTT.

The V gene is TRBV27, the J gene TRBJ2-3; tentative D call: TRBD1 (7 bases). From germline, CDR1 is MNHEY and CDR2 SMNVEV (reference sequence). Trimming left V 2 bases short and J 2 bases short, with 14 bases between. The CDR3 has 16 residues. The CDR3 is CASSLLQGTLTDTQYF. The CDR3 nucleotides are TGTGCCAGCAGTTTACTACAGGGGACTCTCACAGATACGCAGTATTTT.

The chain couples TRBV7-9 to TRBJ1-1; 7 nucleotides agree with TRBD1. The CDR3 length is 13 residues. With V trimmed by 5 bases and J by 5 bases, 5 bases remained unmatched. CDR1 SEHNR and CDR2 FQNEAQ come from the germline V gene (reference sequence). DNA for the CDR3: TGTGCCAGCAGCCTGGGACAGCTTACTGAAGCTTTCTTT. Translation: CASSLGQLTEAFF.

In its sample, this clone was seen once. CDR3 sequence: CASMPYRGSPLHF. CDR3 sequence (DNA): TGTGCCAGCATGCCCTACCGTGGTTCACCCCTCCACTTT. This sequence joins TRBV28 and TRBJ1-6; D remains ambiguous. Trimming cost V 7 bases and J 9 bases, with 13 bases left between them. The CDR3 has 13 amino acids. Germline V gives CDR1 MDHEN, CDR2 SYDVKM. The full variable domain, rest sourced from reference TRBV28 and TRBJ1-6, is DVKVTQSSRYLVKRTGEKVFLECVQDMDHENMFWYRQDPGLGLRLIYFSYDVKMKEKGDIPEGYSVSREKKERFSLILESASTNQTSMYLCASMPYRGSPLHFGNGTRLTVT.

This clone appeared once. This sequence joins TRBV28 and TRBJ1-5; no firm D call. This CDR3 is built from 14 residues. Looked up from germline, CDR1 is MDHEN and CDR2 is SYDVKM. V lost 5 bases, J lost 1 base, and 9 bases lay in between. Here the CDR3 reads CASSPPGSNQPQHF. The CDR3 DNA reads TGTGCCAGCAGTCCTCCGGGGAGCAATCAGCCCCAGCATTTT. Together with reference TRBV28 and TRBJ1-5, the CDR3 gives the full variable domain: DVKVTQSSRYLVKRTGEKVFLECVQDMDHENMFWYRQDPGLGLRLIYFSYDVKMKEKGDIPEGYSVSREKKERFSLILESASTNQTSMYLCASSPPGSNQPQHFGDGTRLSIL.

V is TRBV7-2 and J is TRBJ1-2; D is uncertain. Per germline, CDR1 SGHTA and CDR2 FQGNSA. Trimming cost V 5 bases and J 2 bases, with 9 bases left between them. The CDR3 runs 13 residues. In DNA form, the CDR3 reads TGTGCCAGCAGCCGGGAAACCAACTATGGCTACACCTTC. Residues: CASSRETNYGYTF.

The chain uses TRBV4-3 and TRBJ2-1; 14 bases are a match to TRBD2. From germline, CDR1 is LGHNA and CDR2 YSLEER. V shed 1 base, J shed 3 bases, and the junction held 2 bases outside the gene matches. The CDR3 spans 17 residues. The CDR3 coding sequence is TGCGCCAGCAGCCAAGCCGGGACTAGCGGGGGCTACAATGAGCAGTTCTTC. It yields the protein CASSQAGTSGGYNEQFF.

The V and J genes are TRBV25-1 and TRBJ1-1, with 12 positions matching TRBD1. The V segment lost 5 bases and the J segment 5 bases; nucleotides outside the gene matches: 6. CDR1 is MGHDK, CDR2 SYGVNS, per germline. The CDR3 has 15 residues. CDR3 sequence (DNA): TGTGCCAGCAGTTCCCGGGACAGGGGGCGGACTGAAGCTTTCTTT. It encodes CASSSRDRGRTEAFF.

V gene TRBV3-1 (or the pseudogene TRBV3-2) combines with J gene TRBJ2-1; D is perhaps TRBD1 (6 bases). Trimming removed 4 bases at V and 9 bases at J, with 10 bases between. The CDR3 totals 12 residues. Germline CDR1 reads LGHDT; CDR2 reads YNNKEL (reference sequence). The CDR3 DNA is TGTGCCAGCAGCCCTACGGACAGTGAGCAGTTCTTC. It codes for CASSPTDSEQFF.

This chain connects TRBV7-9 to TRBJ2-1, with 7 bases fitting TRBD2. The V gene's germline CDR1 is SEHNR and CDR2 FQNEAQ (reference sequence). The CDR3 is 14 amino acids. V was clipped by 7 bases and J by 5 bases; unmatched bases: 8. The CDR3 region has the DNA TGTGCCAGCATGGAATTAGCGGGTGACAATGAGCAGTTCTTC. This codes for CASMELAGDNEQFF.

The chain carries TRBV28 and TRBJ2-2; 10 bases fit TRBD1. Trimming cost V 6 bases and J 3 bases; bases outside gene matches: 13. The germline CDR1 and CDR2 sequences are MDHEN and SYDVKM. This CDR3 comprises 18 residues. CDR3: CASRFSPGQGFHTGELFF. The CDR3 DNA is TGTGCCAGCAGATTTAGCCCGGGACAGGGGTTTCACACCGGGGAGCTGTTTTTT.

This clone was picked up a small number of times. This rearrangement joins TRBV27 to TRBJ1-1; possibly TRBD1 for D (5 bases). The germline CDR1 and CDR2 sequences are MNHEY and SMNVEV (reference sequence). The CDR3 is 14 residues long. Trimming cost V 6 bases and J 5 bases, with 16 bases left between them. Here the CDR3 DNA reads TGTGCCAGCAGCCCAGGGAGGCCAGCTACTGAAGCTTTCTTT. As protein: CASSPGRPATEAFF.

This chain joins TRBV28 and TRBJ1-3, with a weak D call TRBD1 (5 bases). V was cut by 5 bases and J by 4 bases, with 6 bases left in between. Per germline, CDR1 MDHEN and CDR2 SYDVKM. There are 12 residues in the CDR3. The CDR3 nucleotides are TGTGCCAGCAGTCGACAGGGAAACACCATATATTTT. The encoded protein is CASSRQGNTIYF.

This sequence joins TRBV5-8 and TRBJ2-2; maybe TRBD1 (6 bases). This CDR3 is 13 amino acids long. CDR1 and CDR2 (germline): SGHTS, YDEGEE. Trimming cost V 1 base and J 6 bases, with 7 bases left between them. The CDR3 nucleotides are TGTGCCAGCAGCTTGCAGGGGTCCGGGGAGCTGTTTTTT. Protein sequence: CASSLQGSGELFF.

The rearrangement links TRBV11-3 to TRBJ1-6, with a tentative D call TRBD1 (5 bases). The V end was cut by 3 bases, the J end by 6 bases, with 21 bases between. CDR1 and CDR2 from the germline V gene are SGHNT and YENEEA. The CDR3 contains 18 residues. DNA for the CDR3: TGTGCCAGCAGCTTGCTCTCAGACAGCTCTTGGCTTAATTCACCCCTCCACTTT. Translated, it gives CASSLLSDSSWLNSPLHF. Based on the CDR3 plus reference TRBV11-3 and TRBJ1-6, the full variable domain is EAGVVQSPRYKIIEKKQPVAFWCNPISGHNTLYWYLQNLGQGPELLIRYENEEAVDDSQLPKDRFSAERLKGVDSTLKIQPAELGDSAVYLCASSLLSDSSWLNSPLHFGNGTRLTVT.

V usage is TRBV27 and J usage is TRBJ2-6; 12 bases agree with TRBD1. With 5 bases clipped from V and 3 bases from J, the junction kept 17 bases outside the gene matches. Germline CDR1 and CDR2: MNHEY and SMNVEV (reference sequence). The CDR3 is 21 amino acids. The CDR3 is CASSRKPGTGGIEFGANVLTF. CDR3 sequence (DNA): TGTGCCAGCAGTCGAAAACCCGGGACAGGGGGCATAGAGTTTGGGGCCAACGTCCTGACTTTC.